A single sample is the source of the 7 T cell receptor beta chains below, sequenced in a study of response to subunit inactivated influenza vaccine. TCRdb independently ran MiXCR on the RT-PCR reads; one entry per CDR3 protein. The sample carries some 550,000 distinct CDR3 sequences, around a quarter recorded once. These records were also assigned to another study, of T cells expressing NK-cell markers. From that study: Template switching by 5'RACE with UMIs generated the TCR beta cDNA.

The sequenced sample was CD4+ T cells sorted from PBMCs, obtained 11 to 12 days after vaccination. These receptors were taken from a man aged 50-60 years who received an inactivated influenza vaccine.

This clonotype has a handful of counts. The chain couples TRBV9 to TRBJ1-3; 7 nucleotides match TRBD1. CDR3 size: 17 residues. The J segment lost 0 bases and the V segment lost 4 bases, leaving 10 bases of the junction unmatched. Germline CDR1 is SGDLS and CDR2 is YYNGEE. The CDR3 nucleotides are TGTGCCAGCAGCTTTCGGACAGGCGCGGACTCTGGAAACACCATATATTTT. This sequence encodes CASSFRTGADSGNTIYF.

The rearrangement uses TRBV19 and TRBJ2-1; 13 bases are a match to TRBD2. Unmatched junction bases numbered 4, after V lost 6 bases and J lost 5 bases. Germline lookup yields CDR1 LNHDA and CDR2 SQIVND (reference sequence). The CDR3 is 15 amino acids. This CDR3 reads CASSATSGRNNEQFF. The CDR3 nucleotides read TGTGCCAGTAGCGCGACTAGCGGGAGGAACAATGAGCAGTTCTTC.

This clonotype was seen more than once but under ten times. The chain combines TRBV7-9 with TRBJ1-6; no reliable D call. Germline CDR1 is SEHNR and CDR2 is FQNEAQ (reference sequence). There are 15 residues in the CDR3. With 0 bases removed from V and 3 bases from J, the gap between germline ends came to 6 bases. CDR3 amino acids: CASSLARNYNSPLHF. Here the CDR3 DNA reads TGTGCCAGCAGCTTAGCCCGGAACTATAATTCACCCCTCCACTTT.

This chain uses TRBV7-2 with TRBJ1-2; no reliable D call. The V and J ends lost 1 base and 4 bases respectively, with 7 bases between them. Germline loops: CDR1 SGHTA, CDR2 FQGNSA. The CDR3 covers 13 residues. The CDR3 DNA reads as TGTGCCAGCAGCTTAGAACGCGGCTATGGCTACACCTTC. Amino acid sequence: CASSLERGYGYTF.

This clonotype was found many times. V gene TRBV5-1 combines with J gene TRBJ2-7; perhaps D is TRBD1 or TRBD2 (5 bases each). V was cut by 4 bases and J by 3 bases, with 14 bases left in between. Germline CDR1 is SGHRS and CDR2 is YFSETQ. This CDR3 contains 14 residues. CDR3 loop: CASSPGPANYEQYF. The CDR3 DNA sequence: TGCGCCAGCAGCCCGGGACCGGCGAACTACGAGCAGTACTTC.

This clonotype was found many times. The rearrangement uses TRBV4-2 and TRBJ2-3, with 9 bases aligning to TRBD2. The CDR3 runs 15 residues. Germline V lookup: CDR1 LGHNA, CDR2 YNFKEQ. Losses at the gene ends were 0 bases for V and 6 bases for J; bases not matched to a gene: 4. CDR3 protein: CASSQEAGGVDTQYF. CDR3 DNA sequence: TGTGCCAGCAGCCAAGAGGCGGGGGGGGTCGATACGCAGTATTTT.

The chain employs TRBV3-1 and TRBJ2-2; 7 bases line up with TRBD2. Trimming at V came to 4 bases and at J to 7 bases, leaving 9 bases not matched to a gene. Germline V gives CDR1 LGHDT, CDR2 YNNKEL (reference sequence). The CDR3 contains 15 residues. The CDR3 region is CASSLHRDYGGELFF. In DNA form, the CDR3 reads TGTGCCAGCAGCCTGCACCGGGACTATGGCGGGGAGCTGTTTTTT.